Listed here are 6 T cell receptor beta chains from one sample, sequenced in a study of cytomegalovirus exposure and HLA in healthy donors. Primers for the PCR totalled 60 Vbeta and 13 Jbeta. Produced via immunoSEQ multiplex PCR; TCRdb's table is partial and in-frame only. The data show 95,000 to 150,000 clones, more than 75% seen once. Source material: PBMCs. These receptors originate from a man in his forties in good health and CMV-seronegative.

The rearrangement joins TRBV4-3 to TRBJ1-2, with D unclear. This CDR3 has 16 residues. V lost 0 bases and J lost 0, with 11 bases in between. From germline, CDR1 is LGHNA and CDR2 YSLEER. The CDR3 sequence: CASSQDEREANYGYTF. For the CDR3, the DNA is TGCGCCAGCAGCCAAGATGAGAGGGAAGCTAACTATGGCTACACCTTC.

This clone appeared a single time. The chain couples TRBV5-6 to TRBJ2-3; D gene ambiguous. There are 12 residues in the CDR3. CDR1 is SGHDT, CDR2 YYEEEE, per germline. The V end was cut by 2 bases, the J end by 4 bases, with 5 bases between. This CDR3 reads CASSFTADTQYF. DNA for the CDR3: TGTGCCAGCAGCTTTACGGCAGATACGCAGTATTTT.

V is TRBV11-2 and J is TRBJ2-3; 10 nucleotides agree with TRBD2. V lost 7 bases and J lost 2; bases outside the gene matches: 3. Germline lookup yields CDR1 SGHAT and CDR2 FQNNGV. CDR3 size: 14 residues. In DNA, the CDR3 is TGTGCCAGCAAGCGGGGGGGAACCACAGATACGCAGTATTTT. The encoded protein is CASKRGGTTDTQYF.

This chain links TRBV20-1 with TRBJ1-2; D is undetermined. Germline V gene sequence: CDR1 DFQATT, CDR2 SNEGSKA (reference sequence). V lost 6 bases, J lost 8 bases, and 13 bases lay in between. The CDR3 spans 11 residues. CDR3 region: CSAALGNGYTF. The DNA of the CDR3 is TGCAGTGCCGCGCTAGGTAACGGCTACACCTTC.

The chain joins TRBV5-1 to TRBJ2-7, with a possible D match to TRBD2 (5 bases). V lost 3 bases and J 0 bases, leaving 22 bases between the germline ends. CDR3 length: 18 amino acids. From germline, CDR1 is SGHRS and CDR2 YFSETQ. The CDR3 sequence is CASSSTTMEDESSYEQYF. For the CDR3, the DNA is TGCGCCAGCAGCTCGACGACAATGGAGGATGAGAGCTCCTACGAGCAGTACTTC.

The V call is TRBV4-3, the J call TRBJ1-6; perhaps TRBD1 as D (5 bases). Germline lookup yields CDR1 LGHNA and CDR2 YSLEER. Deletions cut 1 base from V and 5 bases from J, with 6 bases between. The CDR3 loop spans 14 amino acids. DNA for the CDR3: TGCGCCAGCAGCCAAGGACAGAATAATTCACCCCTCCACTTT. It specifies CASSQGQNNSPLHF.